The rows below give T cell receptor beta chains drawn from one sample of a study of shared clonotypes between healthy human individuals. The data were produced by immunoSEQ multiplex PCR, yet TCRdb's version contains in-frame clones alone and is incomplete. The profile covers roughly 640,000 clones, with about 97% appearing a single time and less than 0.065% taken by the ten largest. What was sequenced was naive CD4+ T cells sorted from blood. The receptors were gathered from a woman aged 30 to 39 in good health. Each CDR3 is given with its conserved first and last residue. A D gene is named only where the DNA matches it firmly. Not every row has a clone size; where given, it reads once, few, many or a size class.

D	size	V	J	CDR3	DNA
NA	NA	TRBV25-1	TRBJ1-1	CATSGQNTEAFF	TGTGCCACCAGTGGGCAGAACACTGAAGCTTTCTTT
NA	few	TRBV18	TRBJ1-5	CASSPSGNQPQHF	TGTGCCAGCTCACCGAGTGGCAATCAGCCCCAGCATTTT
TRBD2	NA	TRBV4-2	TRBJ2-7	CASRLGGNHEQYF	TGTGCCAGCAGACTGGGGGGGAACCACGAGCAGTACTTC
TRBD1	once	TRBV2	TRBJ2-3	CASSNPGTGLTDTQYF	TGTGCCAGCAGCAACCCCGGGACAGGGCTAACAGATACGCAGTATTTT
NA	once	TRBV18	TRBJ2-2	CASSPLFSGQSNTGELFF	TGTGCCAGCTCACCATTATTCTCGGGACAATCGAACACCGGGGAGCTGTTTTTT
NA	NA	TRBV18	TRBJ1-1	CASSPGQLNTEAFF	TGTGCCAGCTCACCAGGACAACTGAACACTGAAGCTTTCTTT
NA	NA	TRBV28	TRBJ2-7	CASRGGGRVGEQYF	TGTGCCAGCAGGGGGGGCGGAAGGGTTGGAGAGCAGTACTTC
NA	NA	TRBV29-1	TRBJ1-2	CSVVPLKAESLANYGYTF	TGCAGCGTTGTCCCATTGAAGGCGGAGTCTTTGGCCAACTATGGCTACACCTTC
TRBD1	NA	TRBV10-3	TRBJ1-2	CASQTGGDYGYTF	TGTGCCAGCCAAACAGGGGGCGACTATGGCTACACCTTC
NA	NA	TRBV19	TRBJ2-2	CASSIDTPPGELFF	TGTGCCAGTAGTATAGATACCCCACCCGGGGAGCTGTTTTTT
TRBD2	NA	TRBV7-9	TRBJ2-3	CASSLASGSSDTQYF	TGTGCCAGCAGCTTAGCTAGCGGGAGCTCAGATACGCAGTATTTT
TRBD2	NA	TRBV7-2	TRBJ2-7	CASSSLAGGSEQYF	TGTGCCAGCAGCTCACTAGCGGGAGGAAGCGAGCAGTACTTC
TRBD2	NA	TRBV28	TRBJ2-7	CASSLGLAGITYEQYF	TGTGCCAGCAGTTTAGGACTAGCGGGGATAACCTACGAGCAGTACTTC
NA	NA	TRBV2	TRBJ2-7	CASSRALSSYEQYF	TGTGCCAGCAGCCGGGCCCTGAGCTCCTACGAGCAGTACTTC
NA	NA	TRBV11-2	TRBJ2-7	CASSSPGSRGPEQYF	TGTGCCAGCAGCTCGCCCGGGAGTAGGGGGCCCGAGCAGTACTTC
NA	NA	TRBV6-1	TRBJ2-7	CASRQFRTAYEQYF	TGTGCCAGCAGGCAGTTTAGGACAGCCTACGAGCAGTACTTC
NA	NA	TRBV7-9	TRBJ1-3	CASSSRAGPDTIYF	TGTGCCAGCAGCTCTAGGGCAGGACCAGACACCATATATTTT